This T cell receptor beta chain was observed in a study of T cell changes during pregnancy in multiple sclerosis. Measured with immunoSEQ multiplex PCR; TCRdb has only the in-frame clones, and not every one. The sample consists of around 50,000 clones, 93% of them appearing once. There are 16 residues in the CDR3. The V segment lost 5 bases and the J segment 5 bases; nucleotides outside the gene matches: 9. CDR1 is SGDLS and CDR2 is YYNGEE in the germline V gene. The starting material was CD8+ T cells from peripheral blood mononuclear cells, obtained in the second trimester of pregnancy. The chain is built from TRBV9 and TRBJ2-5; 13 bases are a match to TRBD2. The clonotype originates from a female donor with multiple sclerosis, enrolled in a pregnancy study. The CDR3 sequence: CASSHGLAGVSETQYF. CDR3 in DNA: TGTGCCAGCAGTCATGGACTAGCGGGAGTGTCTGAGACCCAGTACTTC.